The 6 T cell receptor beta chains given below trace back to one sample, sequenced in a study of blood T cell repertoires in COVID-19. TCRdb's table, derived via immunoSEQ multiplex PCR, lists solely in-frame clones and lacks some. Here the sample spans 110,000 or so clones, about 80% being singletons. Input material: peripheral blood. Every receptor here comes from a woman aged 40 to 50 with acute or convalescent COVID-19.

This clone appeared a few times. The rearrangement joins TRBV19 to TRBJ2-1, with 13 bases lining up with TRBD2. CDR1 and CDR2 from the germline V gene are LNHDA and SQIVND (reference sequence). The CDR3 spans 17 residues. V lost 4 bases, J lost 5 bases, and 8 bases stayed unmatched. CDR3 coding DNA: TGTGCCAGTAGTAAACTAGCGGGGGGGTATCAAAACAATGAGCAGTTCTTC. It yields the protein CASSKLAGGYQNNEQFF.

The rearrangement links TRBV10-3 to TRBJ1-2; 7 bases align to TRBD1. The V gene end was trimmed by 4 bases and the J gene end by 6 bases; junction bases not matched to a gene: 14. Germline V CDR1 and CDR2: ENHRY, SYGVKD. The CDR3 sequence is 16 residues long. CDR3 loop: CAISGGTAADRNGYTF. In DNA form, the CDR3 reads TGTGCCATCAGTGGAGGGACAGCCGCGGACAGGAATGGCTACACCTTC.

The sample holds a few counts of this clone. The gene calls are TRBV2 and TRBJ1-1; the D gene is possibly TRBD1 (5 bases). The CDR3 sequence is 15 residues long. Germline CDR1 reads SNHLY; CDR2 reads FYNNEI. The V gene lost 5 bases and the J gene lost 6 bases, with 19 bases spanning the gap. Here the CDR3 DNA reads TGTGCCAGCAGTTCAAGCGGGGTCAAAGGGGCTGAAGCTTTCTTT. Residues: CASSSSGVKGAEAFF.

This clone has just a few counts. The rearrangement uses TRBV19 and TRBJ1-2; 10 bases are a match to TRBD1. Germline V gene data show CDR1 as LNHDA and CDR2 as SQIVND (reference sequence). The CDR3 contains 14 residues. V lost 5 bases, J lost 2 bases, and 2 bases stayed unmatched. The CDR3 bases are TGTGCCAGTAGTCTGGGACAGGGGAACTATGGCTACACCTTC. Residues: CASSLGQGNYGYTF.

The chain recombines TRBV9 with TRBJ1-5, with 7 bases that match TRBD1. CDR3 length: 15 residues. The germline gives CDR1 SGDLS, CDR2 YYNGEE. Unmatched junction bases numbered 7, after V lost 2 bases and J lost 5 bases. The CDR3: CASSVTGTDHQPQHF. The CDR3 DNA is TGTGCCAGCAGCGTCACTGGGACAGATCATCAGCCCCAGCATTTT.

The rearrangement links TRBV25-1 to TRBJ2-3; D ambiguous. V lost 3 bases to trimming and J lost 3 bases, with 4 bases between them. The CDR3 contains 12 residues. Germline CDR1 and CDR2: MGHDK and SYGVNS. The CDR3 spells CASSDQTDTQYF. For the CDR3, the DNA is TGTGCCAGCAGTGATCAGACAGATACGCAGTATTTT.